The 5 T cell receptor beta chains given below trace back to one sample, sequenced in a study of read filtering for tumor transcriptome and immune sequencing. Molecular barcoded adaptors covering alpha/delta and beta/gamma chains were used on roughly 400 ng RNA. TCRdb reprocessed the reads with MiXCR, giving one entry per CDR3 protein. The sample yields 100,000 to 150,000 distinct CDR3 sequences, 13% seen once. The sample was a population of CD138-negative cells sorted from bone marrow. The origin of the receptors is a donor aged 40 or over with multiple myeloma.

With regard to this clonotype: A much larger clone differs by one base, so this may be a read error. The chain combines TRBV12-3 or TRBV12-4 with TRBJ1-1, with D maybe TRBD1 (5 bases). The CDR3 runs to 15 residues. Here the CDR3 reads CASSLGGRANTGAFF. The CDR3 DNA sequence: TGTGCCAGCAGTTTAGGGGGCAGGGCGAACACTGGAGCTTTCTTT.

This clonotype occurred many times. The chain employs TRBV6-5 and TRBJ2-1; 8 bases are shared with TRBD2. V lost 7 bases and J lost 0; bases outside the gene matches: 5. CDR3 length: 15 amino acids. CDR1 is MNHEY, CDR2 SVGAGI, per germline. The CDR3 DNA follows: TGTGCCAGCACTCCGAGCGGGAGCTCCTACAATGAGCAGTTCTTC. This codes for CASTPSGSSYNEQFF.

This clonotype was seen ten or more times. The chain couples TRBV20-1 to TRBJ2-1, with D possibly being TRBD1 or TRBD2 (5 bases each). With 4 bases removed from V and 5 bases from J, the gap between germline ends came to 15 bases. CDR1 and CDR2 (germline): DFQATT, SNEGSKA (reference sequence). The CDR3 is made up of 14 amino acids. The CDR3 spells CSANPGPMNNEQFF. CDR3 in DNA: TGCAGTGCTAACCCGGGGCCAATGAACAATGAGCAGTTCTTC.

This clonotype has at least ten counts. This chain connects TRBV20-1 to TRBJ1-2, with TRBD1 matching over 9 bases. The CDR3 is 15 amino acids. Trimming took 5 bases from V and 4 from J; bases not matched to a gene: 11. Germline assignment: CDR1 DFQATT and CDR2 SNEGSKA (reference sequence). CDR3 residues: CSAPGQGLFGYGYTF. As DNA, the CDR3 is TGCAGTGCTCCGGGACAGGGTTTATTCGGCTATGGCTACACCTTC.

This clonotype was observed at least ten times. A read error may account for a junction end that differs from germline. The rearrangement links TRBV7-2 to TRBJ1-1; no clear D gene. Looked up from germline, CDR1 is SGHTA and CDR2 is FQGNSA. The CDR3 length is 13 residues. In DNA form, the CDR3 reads TGTGCCAGCAACTTAAGATCACGGCGAGAAGCTTTCTTT. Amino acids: CASNLRSRREAFF.